The table lists the clone carrying this T cell receptor beta chain with a count of one. CDR1 and CDR2 from the germline V gene are DFQATT and SNEGSKA (reference sequence). This CDR3 is built from 12 residues. Deletions cut 0 bases from V and 7 bases from J, with 6 bases between. The sample is drawn from a study of T cell repertoires in cytomegalovirus infection. MiXCR, applied by TCRdb to the reads, yields one record per CDR3 protein. The sample has hundreds of thousands of distinct CDR3 sequences; roughly 30% are singletons. Source material: PBMCs. The chain joins TRBV20-1 to TRBJ2-2, with D hard to call. The sequence derives from a human donor in good health (CMV status not recorded). Some clones in this sample may be carry-over from other donors' samples. The CDR3 region has the DNA TGCAGTGCTAGAGAGGATATCGGGGAGCTGTTTTTT. Translating gives CSAREDIGELFF.